The 28 T cell receptor beta chains listed next were all sequenced from one sample in a study of cytomegalovirus exposure and HLA in healthy donors. The PCR had 60 Vbeta and 13 Jbeta primers. Only in-frame clones appear in the TCRdb table, and some are missing; sequencing was by immunoSEQ multiplex PCR. The table has about 180,000 clones, 76% seen once. Material for sequencing was PBMCs. These receptors were collected from a young man in good health and CMV-seronegative.

The chain combines TRBV7-8 with TRBJ2-2; 10 nucleotides match TRBD1. With 5 bases clipped from V and 4 bases from J, the junction kept 4 bases outside the gene matches. This CDR3 region has 15 residues. Germline assignment: CDR1 SGHVS and CDR2 FQNEAQ. The CDR3 here is CASSPGTGVTGELFF. CDR3 sequence (DNA): TGTGCCAGCAGCCCCGGGACAGGGGTCACCGGGGAGCTGTTTTTT.

The table lists this clone with a few counts. The chain couples TRBV27 to TRBJ1-1; D uncertain. The CDR3 is 13 residues long. Germline CDR1 reads MNHEY; CDR2 reads SMNVEV (reference sequence). The germline V and J ends were trimmed by 4 bases and 4 bases, with 10 bases remaining between them. CDR3 coding DNA: TGTGCCAGCAGTTCTCTGAGTTCCACTGAAGCTTTCTTT. It specifies CASSSLSSTEAFF.

This sequence joins TRBV6-1 and TRBJ2-1, with D perhaps TRBD1 (5 bases). This CDR3 spans 12 amino acids. Germline V gene sequence: CDR1 MNHNS, CDR2 SASEGT. V was trimmed by 6 bases and J by 6 bases, leaving 9 bases between them. CDR3 sequence: CASRGLFNEQFF. As DNA, the CDR3 is TGTGCCAGCAGGGGGCTATTCAATGAGCAGTTCTTC.

The CDR3 spells CSASREAFF. DNA of the CDR3: TGCAGTGCTTCGCGAGAAGCTTTCTTT. This chain uses TRBV20-1 with TRBJ1-1, with D unresolved. The length of the CDR3 is 9 residues. V dropped 5 bases and J dropped 8 bases, with 6 bases sitting between them. The germline V gene encodes CDR1 DFQATT and CDR2 SNEGSKA (reference sequence).

The chain has TRBV2 and TRBJ2-3, with D unresolved. V lost 1 base to trimming and J lost 3 bases, with 8 bases between them. The CDR3 length is 14 residues. The germline V gene has CDR1 SNHLY and CDR2 FYNNEI. Here the CDR3 reads CASSEGRGTDTQYF. The CDR3 nucleotides are TGTGCCAGCAGTGAAGGGAGAGGAACAGATACGCAGTATTTT.

This clone was detected a few times. CDR3 sequence reads: CASPGQHGGGELFF. CDR3 DNA: TGTGCCAGCCCCGGGCAGCACGGGGGCGGGGAGCTGTTTTTT. V is TRBV19 and J is TRBJ2-2; D is perhaps TRBD2 (6 bases). With 9 bases removed from V and 7 bases from J, the gap between germline ends came to 18 bases. Germline CDR1 and CDR2: LNHDA and SQIVND (reference sequence). The CDR3 extends over 14 amino acids.

J is TRBJ2-5 and V is TRBV5-5; 10 bases match TRBD1. Looked up from germline, CDR1 is SGHKS and CDR2 is YYEKEE (reference sequence). The CDR3 loop spans 15 amino acids. The V segment lost 4 bases and the J segment 6 bases; nucleotides outside the gene matches: 9. CDR3 sequence: CASSNLPGQGQTQYF. The CDR3 DNA follows: TGTGCCAGCAGCAACCTACCGGGACAGGGGCAGACCCAGTACTTC.

The rearrangement links TRBV11-3 to TRBJ2-1, with a weak D call TRBD2 (5 bases). The germline V gene encodes CDR1 SGHNT and CDR2 YENEEA. V was trimmed by 4 bases and J by 5 bases, leaving 12 bases between them. The CDR3 contains 14 residues. DNA of the CDR3: TGTGCCAGCAGCTCCTCCGGGGTCGACAATGAGCAGTTCTTC. It specifies CASSSSGVDNEQFF.

This chain links TRBV30 with TRBJ2-1, with D possibly TRBD2 on 5 matching bases. The CDR3 is 13 residues long. CDR1 is GTSNPN and CDR2 is SVGIG in the germline V gene (reference sequence). V was pared by 5 bases and J by 0 bases, with 8 bases between. The CDR3 region is CAWLSGSYNEQFF. The CDR3 nucleotides are TGTGCCTGGTTAAGCGGCTCCTACAATGAGCAGTTCTTC.

This chain links TRBV7-9 with TRBJ2-5, with 9 bases identical to TRBD2. The V and J ends lost 5 bases and 2 bases, in that order; junction bases with no gene match: 15. The CDR3 consists of 18 residues. Germline-derived CDR1 and CDR2 are SEHNR and FQNEAQ (reference sequence). DNA of the CDR3: TGTGCCAGCAGCCCCGTACGTGCGGGAGGGCCGTGGCAAGAGACCCAGTACTTC. Protein product: CASSPVRAGGPWQETQYF.

This clone occurred once. The chain has TRBV28 and TRBJ1-2; TRBD1 agrees at 9 bases. Germline loops: CDR1 MDHEN, CDR2 SYDVKM. This CDR3 is built from 15 residues. Trimming removed 6 bases from V and 2 bases from J; junction bases left unmatched: 7. The CDR3 nucleotides read TGTGCCAGCAGCTCAAACAGGGGGCACAACTATGGCTACACCTTC. Protein product: CASSSNRGHNYGYTF.

This chain links TRBV14 with TRBJ1-2; perhaps TRBD1 as D (6 bases). Germline CDR1 is SGHDN and CDR2 is FVKESK. V was shortened by 1 base and J by 12 bases, with 18 bases between the two germline ends. This CDR3 has 14 residues. CDR3 DNA sequence: TGTGCCAGCAGCCAAGTGATGGCGACAGGAGGAAACACCTTC. Amino acids: CASSQVMATGGNTF.

The chain combines TRBV14 with TRBJ1-1; D gene uncertain. There are 15 residues in the CDR3. Germline lookup yields CDR1 SGHDN and CDR2 FVKESK. The germline V and J ends were trimmed by 0 bases and 4 bases, with 12 bases remaining between them. CDR3 loop: CASSQDRHRTTEAFF. The CDR3 nucleotides are TGTGCCAGCAGCCAAGATCGTCACAGAACCACTGAAGCTTTCTTT.

The DNA of the CDR3 is TGTGCCAGCAGGCGGGGGGGCGGGAACACCGGGGAGCTGTTTTTT. This sequence encodes CASRRGGGNTGELFF. The chain uses TRBV9 and TRBJ2-2; 9 bases are shared with TRBD2. The V gene's germline CDR1 is SGDLS and CDR2 YYNGEE. V was clipped by 5 bases and J by 1 base; unmatched bases: 3. The CDR3 totals 15 residues.

This chain links TRBV5-1 with TRBJ2-1; D might be TRBD2 (7 bases). Between the trimmed V and J ends, which lost 0 bases and 0 bases, there was a span of 10 bases. Looked up from germline, CDR1 is SGHRS and CDR2 is YFSETQ. This CDR3 contains 16 residues. In nucleotides, the CDR3 is TGCGCCAGCAGCTTGGCGGGGGGCCTCTCCTACAATGAGCAGTTCTTC. Protein: CASSLAGGLSYNEQFF.

The chain is built from TRBV19 and TRBJ2-7; a possible D gene is TRBD1 (5 bases). Per the germline V gene, CDR1 is LNHDA and CDR2 is SQIVND (reference sequence). Deletions cut 5 bases from V and 4 bases from J, with 15 bases between. This CDR3 contains 14 residues. CDR3 bases: TGTGCCAGTAGTGCAGGGTTAGAACTATACGAGCAGTACTTC. Translating it yields CASSAGLELYEQYF.

V is TRBV7-2 and J is TRBJ1-4; D remains unclear. Trimming stripped 5 bases from V and 5 bases from J, with 12 bases between. Germline CDR1 SGHTA, CDR2 FQGNSA. The CDR3 spans 14 residues. CDR3 amino acids: CASSQGYGNEKLFF. The CDR3 nucleotides are TGTGCCAGCAGCCAAGGATACGGGAATGAAAAACTGTTTTTT.

The chain couples TRBV7-9 to TRBJ2-5, with 10 positions matching TRBD1. The DNA end favors TRBJ2-7, so the J call may be wrong. CDR3 length equals 14 residues. The germline gives CDR1 SEHNR, CDR2 FQNEAQ (reference sequence). This CDR3 reads CASSFGTGVNEQYF. The CDR3 nucleotides read TGTGCCAGCAGCTTCGGGACAGGGGTGAACGAGCAGTACTTC.

This sequence joins TRBV30 and TRBJ2-7; 15 nucleotides line up with TRBD2. V lost 7 bases and J lost 0; bases outside the gene matches: 7. CDR1 is GTSNPN, CDR2 SVGIG, per germline (reference sequence). The CDR3 consists of 16 residues. CDR3 nucleotides: TGTGCCTCGCGGGGGACTAGCGGGGGGATCTCCTACGAGCAGTACTTC. Translating it yields CASRGTSGGISYEQYF.

This clone was observed a single time. The genes are TRBV5-1 and TRBJ1-6, with D maybe TRBD1 (5 bases). Trimming took 2 bases from V and 11 from J, leaving 14 bases between them. Germline V gene sequence: CDR1 SGHRS, CDR2 YFSETQ. This CDR3 has 14 amino acids. The CDR3 DNA is TGCGCCAGCAGCTTAGGGCAGGGTCGTACACCCCTCCACTTT. Translation: CASSLGQGRTPLHF.

This rearrangement joins TRBV19 to TRBJ2-7; the match to TRBD2 covers 8 bases. J was trimmed by 2 bases and V by 5 bases; bases with no gene match: 5. From germline, CDR1 is LNHDA and CDR2 SQIVND (reference sequence). The CDR3 runs to 14 residues. The CDR3 sequence: CASSVQRGTYEQYF. CDR3 sequence (DNA): TGTGCCAGTAGTGTACAGCGGGGGACCTACGAGCAGTACTTC.

V usage is TRBV19 and J usage is TRBJ1-1; D gene uncertain. Trimming removed 3 bases from V and 0 bases from J, with 8 bases in between. In germline, CDR1 is LNHDA, CDR2 SQIVND (reference sequence). This CDR3 has 14 amino acids. The CDR3 nucleotides read TGTGCCAGTAGTATGGCCTCACTGAACACTGAAGCTTTCTTT. This sequence encodes CASSMASLNTEAFF.

Details on this clone: Its ends do not fully match the called genes, so a read error is possible. This CDR3 reads CASILQGTEAFF. The CDR3 DNA sequence: TGTGCTAGCATTTTACAGGGCACTGAAGCTTTCTTT. This rearrangement joins TRBV7-9 to TRBJ1-1, with D tentatively TRBD1 (6 bases). Per germline, CDR1 SEHNR and CDR2 FQNEAQ (reference sequence). The CDR3 spans 12 residues.

The rearrangement uses TRBV19 and TRBJ1-2; 7 nucleotides align to TRBD1. The CDR3 totals 14 residues. The ends lost 6 bases at V and 4 bases at J; junction bases unmatched: 8. The germline CDR1 and CDR2 sequences are LNHDA and SQIVND (reference sequence). CDR3 sequence reads: CASRKDRFTYGYTF. The CDR3 nucleotides read TGTGCCAGTAGAAAGGACAGGTTTACCTATGGCTACACCTTC.

The rearrangement links TRBV18 to TRBJ2-5, with 7 bases aligning to TRBD2. This CDR3 comprises 16 residues. CDR1 and CDR2 (germline): KGHSH, LQKENI. V was pared by 1 base and J by 3 bases, with 8 bases of the junction left unmatched. CDR3 region: CASSPLRGLGKETQYF. In DNA, the CDR3 is TGTGCCAGCTCACCACTGAGAGGACTAGGGAAAGAGACCCAGTACTTC.

As concerns this clone: Distinct nucleotide sequences in the sample also encode this CDR3. V gene TRBV5-1 combines with J gene TRBJ2-2, with 9 bases that match TRBD1. The CDR3 totals 15 residues. Germline CDR1 is SGHRS and CDR2 is YFSETQ. V lost 3 bases and J lost 2; bases outside the gene matches: 2. DNA for the CDR3: TGCGCCAGCAGCTCGGGACAGGGAAACACCGGGGAGCTGTTTTTT. Encoded protein: CASSSGQGNTGELFF.

The rearrangement joins TRBV19 to TRBJ1-5; D gene unclear. CDR1 and CDR2 (germline): LNHDA, SQIVND (reference sequence). The CDR3 extends over 15 amino acids. Trimming took 5 bases from V and 0 from J, leaving 11 bases between them. CDR3 in amino acids: CASSFSENSNQPQHF. In DNA, the CDR3 is TGTGCCAGTAGTTTCTCAGAAAATAGCAATCAGCCCCAGCATTTT. Variable domain in full (rest from reference TRBV19 and TRBJ1-5): DGGITQSPKYLFRKEGQNVTLSCEQNLNHDAMYWYRQDPGQGLRLIYYSQIVNDFQKGDIAEGYSVSREKKESFPLTVTSAQKNPTAFYLCASSFSENSNQPQHFGDGTRLSIL.

This clone was seen a single time. The chain combines TRBV10-1 with TRBJ2-7; 10 nucleotides line up with TRBD2. Germline lookup yields CDR1 WNHNN and CDR2 SYGVQD (reference sequence). Trimming took 10 bases from V and 2 from J; bases not matched to a gene: 11. The CDR3 contains 15 residues. Here the CDR3 DNA reads TGCGCCACTGCCCCTCTAGCGGGGGATCCCTACGAGCAGTACTTC. Residues: CATAPLAGDPYEQYF.